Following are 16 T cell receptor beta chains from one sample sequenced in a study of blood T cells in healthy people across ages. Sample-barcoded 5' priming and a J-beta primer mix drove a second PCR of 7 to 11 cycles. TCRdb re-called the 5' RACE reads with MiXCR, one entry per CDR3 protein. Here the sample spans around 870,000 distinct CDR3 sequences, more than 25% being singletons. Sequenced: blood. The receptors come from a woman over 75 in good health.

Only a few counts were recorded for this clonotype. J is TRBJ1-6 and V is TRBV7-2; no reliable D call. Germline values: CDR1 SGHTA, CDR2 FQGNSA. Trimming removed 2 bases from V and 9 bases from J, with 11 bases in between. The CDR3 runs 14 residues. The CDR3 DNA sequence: TGTGCCAGCAGCTTATTTTCGGGAGGTTCACCCCTCCACTTT. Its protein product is CASSLFSGGSPLHF.

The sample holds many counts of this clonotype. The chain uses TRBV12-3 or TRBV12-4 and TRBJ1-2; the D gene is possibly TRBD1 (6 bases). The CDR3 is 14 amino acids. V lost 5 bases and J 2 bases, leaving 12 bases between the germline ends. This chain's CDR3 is CASSKTGTNYGYTF. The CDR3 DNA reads TGTGCCAGCAGTAAAACCGGGACAAACTATGGCTACACCTTC.

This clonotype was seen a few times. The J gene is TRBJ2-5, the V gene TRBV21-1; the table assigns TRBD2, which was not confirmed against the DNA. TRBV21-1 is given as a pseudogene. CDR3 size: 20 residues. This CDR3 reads CASSTRLRTSGGAVQETQYF. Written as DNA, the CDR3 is TGTGCCAGCAGCACCCGTCTCCGGACTAGCGGGGGGGCAGTCCAAGAGACCCAGTACTTC.

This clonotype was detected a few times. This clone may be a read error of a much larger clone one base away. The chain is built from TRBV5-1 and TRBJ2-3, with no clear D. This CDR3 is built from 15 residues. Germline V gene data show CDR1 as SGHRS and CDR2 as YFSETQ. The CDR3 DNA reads TGCGCCAGCAGCCGAACACCTACAAGCACAGATACGCGGTATTTT. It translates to CASSRTPTSTDTRYF. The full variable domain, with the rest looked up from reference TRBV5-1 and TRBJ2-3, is KAGVTQTPRYLIKTRGQQVTLSCSPISGHRSVSWYQQTPGQGLQFLFEYFSETQRNKGNFPGRFSGRQFSNSRSEMNVSTLELGDSALYLCASSRTPTSTDTRYFGPGTRLTVL.

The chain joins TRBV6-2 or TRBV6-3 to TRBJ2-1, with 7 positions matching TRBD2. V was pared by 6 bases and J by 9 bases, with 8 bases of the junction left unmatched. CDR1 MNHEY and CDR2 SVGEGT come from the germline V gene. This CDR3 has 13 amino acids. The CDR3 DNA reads TGTGCCAGCAGCGTGGGAGGGCCTGGTGAGCAGTTCTTC. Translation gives CASSVGGPGEQFF.

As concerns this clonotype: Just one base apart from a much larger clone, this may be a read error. For the CDR3, the DNA is TGTGCCAGCAACCAAGGCAGGGTAGCATTGGAGACCCAGTACTTC. Translation gives CASNQGRVALETQYF. This chain links TRBV3-1 with TRBJ2-5; maybe TRBD1 (5 bases). Per germline, CDR1 LGHDT and CDR2 YNNKEL (reference sequence). This CDR3 is built from 15 residues.

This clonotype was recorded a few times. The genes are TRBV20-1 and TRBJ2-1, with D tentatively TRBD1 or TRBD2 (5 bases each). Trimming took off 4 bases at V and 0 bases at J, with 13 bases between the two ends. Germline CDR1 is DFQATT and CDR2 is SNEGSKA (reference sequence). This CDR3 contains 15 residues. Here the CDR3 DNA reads TGCAGTGCTAAAGTCGGGGCCGTCTCCTACAATGAGCAGTTCTTC. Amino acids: CSAKVGAVSYNEQFF.

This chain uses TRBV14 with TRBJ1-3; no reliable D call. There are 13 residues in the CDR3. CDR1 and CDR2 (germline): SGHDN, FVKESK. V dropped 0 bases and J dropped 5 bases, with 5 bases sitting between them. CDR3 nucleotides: TGTGCCAGCAGCCAAGAGTGGAGAAACACCATATATTTT. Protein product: CASSQEWRNTIYF.

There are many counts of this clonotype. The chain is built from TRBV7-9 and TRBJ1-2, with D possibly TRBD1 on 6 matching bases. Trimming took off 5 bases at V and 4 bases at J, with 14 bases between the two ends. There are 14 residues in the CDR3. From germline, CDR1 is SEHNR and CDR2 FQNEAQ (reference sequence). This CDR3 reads CASSGQTDSYGYTF. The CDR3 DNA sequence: TGTGCCAGCAGCGGACAGACAGATAGCTATGGCTACACCTTC.

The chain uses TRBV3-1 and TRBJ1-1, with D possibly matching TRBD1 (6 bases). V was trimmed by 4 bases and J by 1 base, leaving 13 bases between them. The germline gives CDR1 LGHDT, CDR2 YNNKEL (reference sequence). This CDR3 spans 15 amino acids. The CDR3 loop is CASSRNRAENTEAFF. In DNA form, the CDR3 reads TGTGCCAGCAGCCGGAACAGGGCAGAGAACACTGAAGCTTTCTTT.

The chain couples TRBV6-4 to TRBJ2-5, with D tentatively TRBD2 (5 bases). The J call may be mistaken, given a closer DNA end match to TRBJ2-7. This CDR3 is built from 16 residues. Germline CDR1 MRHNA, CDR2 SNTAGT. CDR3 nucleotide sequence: TGTGCCAGCAGTGAGTATGCGGGCAGGTCATCCTACGAGCAGTACTTC. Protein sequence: CASSEYAGRSSYEQYF.

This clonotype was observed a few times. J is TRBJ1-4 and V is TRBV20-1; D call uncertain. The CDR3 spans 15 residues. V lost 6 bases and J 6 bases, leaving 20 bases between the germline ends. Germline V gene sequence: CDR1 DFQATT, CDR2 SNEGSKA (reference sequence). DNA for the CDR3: TGCAGTGCCTCCCTCTGGGGAGGGTTAGATGAAAAACTGTTTTTT. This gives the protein CSASLWGGLDEKLFF.

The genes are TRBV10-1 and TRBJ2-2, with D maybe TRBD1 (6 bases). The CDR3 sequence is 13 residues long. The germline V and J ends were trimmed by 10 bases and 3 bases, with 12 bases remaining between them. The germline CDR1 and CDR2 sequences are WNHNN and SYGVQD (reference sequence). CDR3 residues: CATAHRDTGELFF. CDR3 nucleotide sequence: TGCGCCACCGCACACAGGGACACCGGGGAGCTGTTTTTT.

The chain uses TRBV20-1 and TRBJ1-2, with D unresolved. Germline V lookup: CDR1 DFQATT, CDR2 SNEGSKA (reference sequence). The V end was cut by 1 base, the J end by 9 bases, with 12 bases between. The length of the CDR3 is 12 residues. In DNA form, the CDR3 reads TGCAGTGCTAGAGTAAAGGGTCTGAGCTACACCTTC. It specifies CSARVKGLSYTF.

CDR3 in DNA: TGTGCCAGCAGCTTAGACGGCGGGGGGGCATCCAATGAGCAGTTCTTC. This codes for CASSLDGGGASNEQFF. The chain has TRBV7-2 and TRBJ2-1, with 9 bases aligning to TRBD2. V shed 1 base and J 6 bases; nucleotides not matched to a gene: 7. CDR3 size: 16 residues. CDR1 SGHTA and CDR2 FQGNSA come from the germline V gene.

The CDR3 here is CASSKGGGGGASYQPQHF. For the CDR3, the DNA is TGTGCCAGCAGCAAAGGAGGAGGAGGGGGTGCATCGTACCAGCCCCAGCATTTT. The chain carries TRBV21-1 and TRBJ1-5; TRBD1 is taken as the D call from the table, unchecked against the DNA. TRBV21-1 is a documented pseudogene. The CDR3 extends over 18 amino acids.